A selection of T cell receptor beta chains follows, all from one sample in a study of identical twins. TCRdb re-derived calls from the 5' RACE reads in MiXCR, one entry per CDR3 protein. This sample carries hundreds of thousands of distinct CDR3 sequences, 9% to 15% of them seen once, and the ten largest clones take just over 7%. These data also featured in a second study, about yellow fever vaccine responses in identical twins.

The sample consisted of CD8+ T cells sorted from blood. All receptors derive from a woman aged 18 to 35 in good health. The CDR3 runs from the conserved cysteine through the conserved F or W. The order of the fields is V gene, D gene, J gene, clone size, CDR3 protein, CDR3 DNA. A D gene is named only where the DNA matches it firmly. Size tells how often a clone was seen (once, few, many) or the class of an expanded clone, and some rows leave it out.

TRBV18	TRBD2	TRBJ2-1	-	CASSPPRGDGANEQFF	TGTGCCAGCTCACCTCCGCGGGGGGATGGGGCAAATGAGCAGTTCTTC
TRBV27	TRBD2	TRBJ2-1	-	CASGGLVGEQFF	TGTGCCAGCGGGGGACTAGTTGGCGAGCAGTTCTTC
TRBV11-3	-	TRBJ2-2	-	CASSLGGRGELFF	TGTGCCAGCAGCTTAGGCGGGCGCGGGGAGCTGTTTTTT
TRBV5-1	TRBD1	TRBJ2-3	many	CASSQGQGTDTQYF	TGCGCCAGCAGTCAAGGACAGGGCACAGATACGCAGTATTTT
TRBV27	TRBD1	TRBJ1-4	-	CASSQGQYNEKLFF	TGTGCCAGCAGCCAGGGACAGTATAATGAAAAACTGTTTTTT
TRBV7-8	-	TRBJ2-3	many	CASSPKLNTDTQYF	TGTGCCAGCAGCCCCAAGCTAAACACAGATACGCAGTATTTT
TRBV7-6	-	TRBJ1-1	-	CASRSGPMNTEAFF	TGTGCCAGCCGTTCGGGGCCCATGAACACTGAAGCTTTCTTT
TRBV11-2	-	TRBJ2-3	few	CASSLDRLGVRTDTQYF	TGTGCCAGCAGCTTAGATCGGTTAGGGGTCAGAACAGATACGCAGTATTTT
TRBV9	TRBD2	TRBJ2-1	-	CASSVGLAGRDEQFF	TGTGCCAGCAGCGTAGGACTAGCGGGGAGGGATGAGCAGTTCTTC
TRBV28	TRBD2	TRBJ2-1	-	CASSLTDGTSGGLATYNEQFF	TGTGCCAGCAGTCTAACCGACGGGACTAGCGGGGGGCTTGCCACCTACAATGAGCAGTTCTTC
TRBV29-1	-	TRBJ1-1	few	CSVGDTHYTEAFF	TGCAGCGTCGGGGACACCCATTACACTGAAGCTTTCTTT
TRBV24-1	-	TRBJ2-7	few	CATSTGELGEQYF	TGTGCCACCAGTACGGGGGAGCTTGGCGAGCAGTACTTC